This T cell receptor beta chain was recovered during a study of CD8 T cells in Susac syndrome. Study-wide results and limits: An acknowledgment was made by the study that its TCR sequencing and HLA analysis involved relatively few individuals.

The ends were cut back, 0 bases at V and 6 bases at J, with 9 bases in the middle. The CDR3 covers 14 residues. Germline V gene lookup returns CDR1 LGHDT and CDR2 YNNKEL (reference sequence). As to this clonotype: Its specificity is not known.

The authors carried out high-throughput sequencing of TCR beta. They applied it to CD8+ and CD4+ T cells obtained from blood. It was with random hexamers that roughly 0.5 to 1 ug RNA was reverse transcribed. The CDR3 of TCR beta was amplified by immunoSEQ multiplex PCR across 54 Vbeta and 13 Jbeta. One entry per CDR3 protein, called by TCRdb with MiXCR from the immunoSEQ multiplex PCR reads. The data show about 160,000 distinct CDR3 sequences, roughly 94% seen once. V gene TRBV3-1 combines with J gene TRBJ1-5; D is unclear. The sample taken for sequencing was CD4+ T cells from PBMCs. The sequence came from a human donor in good health. In nucleotides, the CDR3 is TGTGCCAGCAGCCAAGATGGTGGAAGTCAGCCCCAGCATTTT. Residues: CASSQDGGSQPQHF.